This T cell receptor beta chain was recorded in a study of blood T cell repertoires in COVID-19. V gave up 4 bases and J gave up 2 bases, with 15 bases separating them. The CDR3 is 15 residues long. Per the germline V gene, CDR1 is SGHNT and CDR2 is YYREEE (reference sequence). TCRdb's table, derived via immunoSEQ multiplex PCR, lists solely in-frame clones and lacks some. The sample shows about 180,000 clones, approximately 80% of them seen only once. This clonotype originated in a human donor in a cohort sampled during active COVID-19. V is TRBV5-4 and J is TRBJ1-2; tentatively, D is TRBD1 (6 bases). Material: peripheral blood. The chain's CDR3 is CASSRGSTGNYGYTF. The CDR3 bases are TGTGCCAGCAGCCGGGGTAGTACAGGGAACTATGGCTACACCTTC.